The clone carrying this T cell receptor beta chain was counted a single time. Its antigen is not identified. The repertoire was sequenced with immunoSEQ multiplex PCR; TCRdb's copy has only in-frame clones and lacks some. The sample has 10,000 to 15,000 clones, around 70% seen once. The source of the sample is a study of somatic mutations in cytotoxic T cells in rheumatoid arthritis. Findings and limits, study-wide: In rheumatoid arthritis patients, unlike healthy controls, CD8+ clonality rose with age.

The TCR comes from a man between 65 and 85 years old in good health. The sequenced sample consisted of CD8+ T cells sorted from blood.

The CDR3 bases are TGCGCCAGCAGTGATGAGGGACAGGCCACAGATACGCAGTATTTT. The encoded protein is CASSDEGQATDTQYF. The chain uses TRBV10-1 and TRBJ2-3, with 8 bases aligning to TRBD1. J gave up 2 bases and V 3 bases, and 4 bases lay outside the gene matches. Germline V gives CDR1 WNHNN, CDR2 SYGVQD (reference sequence). The CDR3 sequence is 15 residues long.